Following are 17 T cell receptor beta chains from one sample sequenced in a study of early T cells in non-severe SARS-CoV-2 infection (dated by TCRdb to the early 2020s). Receptor amplification or capture employed 5' RACE. Sequenced on a NextSeq 500. TCRdb applied fastp at Q25 and MiXCR to the public reads, then kept only in-frame beta chains. All rows with the same CDR3 protein become a single entry with the most common DNA and genes. The sample table records some 78,000 distinct CDR3 sequences; approximately 13% of these occur just once. The leading ten clones occupy approximately 6% of the sample. Sequencing was carried out using whole blood. The receptor set was obtained from an adult who was a healthcare worker with PCR-confirmed SARS-CoV-2 infection or an uninfected control (not recorded which).

The J gene is TRBJ2-1, the V gene TRBV6-5; D is perhaps TRBD1 or TRBD2 (5 bases each). V lost 5 bases and J lost 4, with 12 bases in between. From germline, CDR1 is MNHEY and CDR2 SVGAGI. This CDR3 has 14 amino acids. As DNA, the CDR3 is TGTGCCAGCAGTCAACCGGGACCGTACAATGAGCAGTTCTTC. Amino acid sequence: CASSQPGPYNEQFF.

This clonotype was counted between two and nine times. This chain links TRBV4-2 with TRBJ2-5; 10 bases align to TRBD2. CDR1 LGHNA and CDR2 YNFKEQ come from the germline V gene. This CDR3 region has 16 residues. The V gene end was trimmed by 1 base and the J gene end by 5 bases; junction bases not matched to a gene: 7. In nucleotides, the CDR3 is TGTGCCAGCAGCCAAGTGGAGCGGGGGGGCCTTGAGACCCAGTACTTC. Amino acids: CASSQVERGGLETQYF.

This clonotype occurred many times. The V and J genes are TRBV6-6 and TRBJ1-1, with D possibly being TRBD1 (5 bases). Trimming took off 2 bases at V and 8 bases at J, with 9 bases between the two ends. Germline CDR1 and CDR2: MNHNY and SVGAGI (reference sequence). The CDR3 sequence is 12 residues long. The CDR3 nucleotides are TGTGCCAGCAGTTACGGGGCAGGGGAAGCTTTCTTT. Protein: CASSYGAGEAFF.

This clonotype came up a few times. V gene TRBV19 combines with J gene TRBJ2-1; TRBD2 aligns across 14 bases. Germline CDR1 LNHDA, CDR2 SQIVND (reference sequence). There are 15 residues in the CDR3. With V trimmed by 6 bases and J by 8 bases, 6 bases remained unmatched. This chain's CDR3 is CASRAGTSGSHEQFF. The CDR3 DNA sequence: TGTGCCAGTAGGGCCGGGACTAGCGGGAGCCATGAGCAGTTCTTC.

The V gene is TRBV6-5, the J gene TRBJ1-4; D might be TRBD1 (6 bases). The CDR3 consists of 11 residues. Trimming removed 2 bases at V and 16 bases at J, with 11 bases between. Germline V gene data show CDR1 as MNHEY and CDR2 as SVGAGI. The chain's CDR3 is CASSYQGHSFF. DNA for the CDR3: TGTGCCAGCAGTTACCAGGGGCACTCGTTTTTT.

This clonotype was observed a handful of times. The chain employs TRBV28 and TRBJ2-7; D is perhaps TRBD1 (6 bases). Looked up from germline, CDR1 is MDHEN and CDR2 is SYDVKM. Trimming took 7 bases from V and 7 from J, leaving 29 bases between them. The CDR3 totals 17 residues. Here the CDR3 reads CASIGTVGQTNTREQYF. As DNA, the CDR3 is TGTGCCAGCATCGGTACGGTCGGACAGACAAATACGCGTGAGCAGTACTTC.

The CDR3: CASSSDLGSSYEQYF. The CDR3 DNA reads as TGTGCCAGCAGTTCTGACCTGGGGAGCTCCTACGAGCAGTACTTC. The V and J genes are TRBV6-5 and TRBJ2-7; D possibly corresponds to TRBD2 (5 bases). CDR1 MNHEY and CDR2 SVGAGI come from the germline V gene. V was cut by 4 bases and J by 0 bases, with 13 bases left in between. This CDR3 spans 15 amino acids.

The chain couples TRBV30 to TRBJ1-4; D uncertain. The CDR3 is made up of 13 amino acids. Per the germline V gene, CDR1 is GTSNPN and CDR2 is SVGIG (reference sequence). Trimming removed 6 bases at V and 3 bases at J, with 11 bases between. CDR3 in DNA: TGTGCCTGCCATGGCAGGTCTAATGAAAAACTGTTTTTT. It specifies CACHGRSNEKLFF.

The sample holds a few counts of this clonotype. This sequence joins TRBV27 and TRBJ1-5, with 9 bases fitting TRBD1. V shed 5 bases and J 4 bases; nucleotides not matched to a gene: 3. Per the germline V gene, CDR1 is MNHEY and CDR2 is SMNVEV (reference sequence). The CDR3 runs 14 residues. CDR3 region: CASSRDRVNQPQHF. In DNA form, the CDR3 reads TGTGCCAGCAGTCGGGACAGGGTAAATCAGCCCCAGCATTTT.

This clonotype was seen at least ten times. This chain uses TRBV6-2 or TRBV6-3 with TRBJ2-7, with TRBD2 matching over 7 bases. This CDR3 region has 13 residues. Germline loops: CDR1 MNHEY, CDR2 SVGEGT. The junction had 10 bases not matched to a gene; V was cut back by 10 bases and J by 4 bases. The CDR3 DNA reads as TGTGCCACCTTGGTCAGCGGGAAGTACGAGCAGTACTTC. This codes for CATLVSGKYEQYF.

This clonotype was found a few times. The V and J genes are TRBV7-6 and TRBJ2-1; 10 nucleotides match TRBD2. The germline gives CDR1 SGHVS, CDR2 FNYEAQ. The CDR3 has 15 residues. The ends lost 5 bases at V and 0 bases at J; junction bases unmatched: 1. CDR3 sequence (DNA): TGTGCCAGCAGCCCTAGCGGGAGCTCCTACAATGAGCAGTTCTTC. Its protein product is CASSPSGSSYNEQFF.

The chain employs TRBV4-1 and TRBJ2-2; D gene ambiguous. The CDR3 consists of 19 residues. Trimming removed 3 bases at V and 4 bases at J, with 24 bases between. From germline, CDR1 is MGHRA and CDR2 YSYEKL. The CDR3 protein is CASSQVPVFPRSLTGELFF. Here the CDR3 DNA reads TGCGCCAGCAGCCAGGTGCCGGTTTTCCCAAGGTCGCTCACCGGGGAGCTGTTTTTT.

This clonotype was picked up a small number of times. The CDR3: CAIGDSLGTDTQYF. The CDR3 DNA is TGTGCCATAGGGGACTCCTTGGGCACAGATACGCAGTATTTT. The V gene is TRBV2, the J gene TRBJ2-3; D might be TRBD2 (6 bases). The germline gives CDR1 SNHLY, CDR2 FYNNEI. The V gene lost 10 bases and the J gene lost 1 base, with 15 bases spanning the gap. This CDR3 has 14 amino acids.

V gene TRBV19 combines with J gene TRBJ2-1; D possibly corresponds to TRBD2 (5 bases). CDR1 and CDR2 (germline): LNHDA, SQIVND (reference sequence). The CDR3 is 16 residues long. Deletions cut 1 base from V and 2 bases from J, with 12 bases between. CDR3 sequence (DNA): TGTGCCAGTAGTATAGCTGGGAGTACTCCCTACAATGAGCAGTTCTTC. It codes for CASSIAGSTPYNEQFF.

The rearrangement uses TRBV10-2 and TRBJ1-6, with D hard to call. The germline V and J ends were trimmed by 4 bases and 6 bases, with 7 bases remaining between them. The CDR3 is made up of 13 amino acids. Looked up from germline, CDR1 is WSHSY and CDR2 is SAAADI. CDR3 amino acids: CASSAPLNSPLHF. The CDR3 DNA sequence: TGCGCCAGCAGTGCACCCCTTAATTCACCCCTCCACTTT.

There are many counts of this clonotype. The chain is built from TRBV6-5 and TRBJ1-1, with TRBD1 as a possible D gene (5 bases). Trimming removed 2 bases at V and 4 bases at J, with 32 bases between. The CDR3 totals 21 residues. Germline V gene data show CDR1 as MNHEY and CDR2 as SVGAGI. The CDR3 DNA follows: TGTGCCAGCAGTTACCGAGTACTAATTGGATCGGGGACTGGGGTCAGCACTGAAGCTTTCTTT. This gives the protein CASSYRVLIGSGTGVSTEAFF.

This clonotype was found a few times. The V call is TRBV11-1, the J call TRBJ1-1, with TRBD1 as a possible D gene (6 bases). Germline assignment: CDR1 SGHAT and CDR2 FQDESV (reference sequence). This CDR3 has 13 amino acids. With 5 bases removed from V and 7 bases from J, the gap between germline ends came to 14 bases. CDR3 nucleotides: TGTGCCAGCAGCCGGGACATTCTTAATGAAGCTTTCTTT. Translation gives CASSRDILNEAFF.